These 24 T cell receptor beta chains share one sample of origin, sequenced in a study of blood T cell repertoires in COVID-19. TCRdb's copy holds only in-frame clones and misses some; the assay was immunoSEQ multiplex PCR. The sample holds around 200,000 clones, more than 75% seen once. Sequencing input: peripheral blood. The source of these receptors is a woman in her 40s with COVID-19, enrolled during active disease.

This rearrangement joins TRBV12-3 or TRBV12-4 to TRBJ2-7; D not resolved. The CDR3 has 12 amino acids. Trimming stripped 5 bases from V and 1 base from J, with 6 bases between. DNA of the CDR3: TGTGCCAGCAGTCAACAGTCCTACGAGCAGTACTTC. Its protein product is CASSQQSYEQYF.

This chain joins TRBV15 and TRBJ2-1; TRBD2 aligns across 10 bases. The CDR3 is 16 residues long. Trimming at V came to 0 bases and at J to 8 bases, leaving 7 bases not matched to a gene. Germline V gene sequence: CDR1 LNHNV, CDR2 YYDKDF (reference sequence). CDR3 region: CATSRDPLAGVYEQFF. The DNA of the CDR3 is TGTGCCACCAGCAGAGATCCCCTAGCGGGAGTCTATGAGCAGTTCTTC.

The rearrangement joins TRBV4-1 to TRBJ1-5; no firm D call. The germline V and J ends were trimmed by 1 base and 7 bases, with 14 bases remaining between them. Germline loops: CDR1 MGHRA, CDR2 YSYEKL. This CDR3 contains 15 residues. The CDR3 loop is CASSQAARAGQPQHF. The CDR3 coding sequence is TGCGCCAGCAGCCAAGCGGCGAGGGCTGGCCAGCCCCAGCATTTT.

The rearrangement links TRBV11-2 to TRBJ2-3; 9 positions agree with TRBD2. J gave up 6 bases and V 1 base, and 5 bases lay outside the gene matches. This CDR3 spans 15 amino acids. The germline V gene encodes CDR1 SGHAT and CDR2 FQNNGV. CDR3 sequence reads: CASSLGLRGGDTQYF. The CDR3 DNA sequence: TGTGCCAGCAGCTTAGGTCTGCGGGGGGGGGATACGCAGTATTTT.

The chain joins TRBV25-1 to TRBJ2-5, with unresolved D. Trimming cost V 3 bases and J 3 bases, with 8 bases left between them. The CDR3 has 13 residues. CDR1 and CDR2 (germline): MGHDK, SYGVNS. This CDR3 reads CASSEFGEETQYF. CDR3 DNA sequence: TGTGCCAGCAGTGAGTTCGGTGAAGAGACCCAGTACTTC.

The chain couples TRBV3-1 (or the pseudogene TRBV3-2) to TRBJ1-1, with D uncertain. Trimming left V 4 bases short and J 0 bases short, with 24 bases between. Germline V gene sequence: CDR1 LGHDT, CDR2 YNNKEL (reference sequence). This CDR3 is built from 19 residues. The CDR3 region has the DNA TGTGCCAGCAGCCCGTACAGATTTACCGGCGACCCCATGAACACTGAAGCTTTCTTT. The encoded protein is CASSPYRFTGDPMNTEAFF.

This clone was found once. V and J are TRBV6-6 and TRBJ2-5, with D perhaps matching TRBD1 (6 bases). From germline, CDR1 is MNHNY and CDR2 SVGAGI (reference sequence). The V and J ends lost 5 bases and 2 bases respectively, with 12 bases between them. This CDR3 region has 14 residues. The CDR3 sequence is CASSPQGGQETQYF. CDR3 DNA sequence: TGTGCCAGCAGTCCCCAAGGGGGTCAAGAGACCCAGTACTTC.

This chain connects TRBV19 to TRBJ2-7, with 9 nucleotides matching TRBD1. The CDR3 runs to 15 residues. The V gene's germline CDR1 is LNHDA and CDR2 SQIVND (reference sequence). V lost 1 base, J lost 9 bases, and 10 bases stayed unmatched. CDR3 nucleotides: TGTGCCAGTAGTATAGGTGGACAGGGGACGACGGGGCAGTACTTC. This gives the protein CASSIGGQGTTGQYF.

V and J are TRBV5-8 and TRBJ2-1; 7 bases align to TRBD2. This CDR3 region has 15 residues. J gave up 3 bases and V 4 bases, and 7 bases lay outside the gene matches. The germline gives CDR1 SGHTS, CDR2 YDEGEE. The CDR3: CASSAAGDYYNEQFF. DNA for the CDR3: TGTGCCAGCAGCGCGGCGGGGGATTACTACAATGAGCAGTTCTTC.

The genes are TRBV6-2 or TRBV6-3 and TRBJ1-5; TRBD1 aligns across 8 bases. V gave up 6 bases and J gave up 7 bases; unmatched junction bases: 23. Germline lookup yields CDR1 MNHEY and CDR2 SVGEGT. This CDR3 contains 19 residues. DNA for the CDR3: TGTGCCAGCAGCAGCAGTGGACAGGGAATACAGCGGGTCGACCAGCCCCAGCATTTT. Amino acids: CASSSSGQGIQRVDQPQHF.

V usage is TRBV19 and J usage is TRBJ2-5; D is unresolved. Deletions cut 5 bases from V and 3 bases from J, with 13 bases between. Germline values: CDR1 LNHDA, CDR2 SQIVND (reference sequence). The CDR3 runs to 14 residues. CDR3 sequence reads: CASSVFSGKETQYF. CDR3 sequence (DNA): TGTGCCAGTAGTGTGTTTTCAGGAAAAGAGACCCAGTACTTC.

This clone was seen only once. The chain is built from TRBV2 and TRBJ1-3; no clear D. CDR3 length equals 15 residues. CDR1 is SNHLY and CDR2 is FYNNEI in the germline V gene. V lost 7 bases to trimming and J lost 1 base, with 14 bases between them. In DNA form, the CDR3 reads TGTGCCAGCAAGGGAGGCACCTGGTCTGGAAACACCATATATTTT. It codes for CASKGGTWSGNTIYF.

The CDR3 spells CASSLVGLLLGQNNQPQHF. The CDR3 DNA reads as TGTGCCAGCAGCTTAGTCGGACTCCTGCTGGGACAGAACAATCAGCCCCAGCATTTT. The gene calls are TRBV7-2 and TRBJ1-5; TRBD1 matches 7 bases. V lost 1 base and J lost 3; bases outside the gene matches: 15. In germline, CDR1 is SGHTA, CDR2 FQGNSA. The CDR3 is 19 residues long.

The gene calls are TRBV6-5 and TRBJ1-2; D is undetermined. The germline gives CDR1 MNHEY, CDR2 SVGAGI. CDR3 length equals 15 residues. Trimming took 7 bases from V and 5 from J, leaving 20 bases between them. The CDR3 loop is CASTRSPNPQYGYTF. The CDR3 DNA sequence: TGTGCCAGCACTAGGTCGCCGAATCCCCAATATGGCTACACCTTC.

The CDR3, as DNA: TGTGCCAGCATTAGACTAGCAGGAGGCGAGCAGTACTTC. Translation: CASIRLAGGEQYF. The chain links TRBV6-5 to TRBJ2-7; 7 nucleotides line up with TRBD2. The V gene's germline CDR1 is MNHEY and CDR2 SVGAGI. CDR3 length equals 13 residues. J gave up 6 bases and V 7 bases, and 9 bases lay outside the gene matches.

The chain is built from TRBV19 and TRBJ1-1; the D gene is possibly TRBD1 (6 bases). With 3 bases removed from V and 4 bases from J, the gap between germline ends came to 15 bases. CDR1 LNHDA and CDR2 SQIVND come from the germline V gene (reference sequence). The CDR3 length is 15 residues. CDR3 DNA: TGTGCCAGTAGTATCCAGGGGTCGAGGGGCACTGAAGCTTTCTTT. Amino acid sequence: CASSIQGSRGTEAFF.

This chain connects TRBV3-1 (or the pseudogene TRBV3-2) to TRBJ2-7, with D maybe TRBD2 (7 bases). Germline V gene sequence: CDR1 LGHDT, CDR2 YNNKEL (reference sequence). The CDR3 is made up of 14 amino acids. The germline V and J ends were trimmed by 5 bases and 1 base, with 12 bases remaining between them. The DNA of the CDR3 is TGTGCCAGCAGCGTGCGGGGGCTTTCCTACGAGCAGTACTTC. This codes for CASSVRGLSYEQYF.

The rearrangement joins TRBV5-1 to TRBJ2-3; 7 nucleotides line up with TRBD1. The V gene end was trimmed by 0 bases and the J gene end by 3 bases; junction bases not matched to a gene: 4. The CDR3 covers 15 residues. CDR1 and CDR2 (germline): SGHRS, YFSETQ. CDR3 DNA sequence: TGCGCCAGCAGCTTGGCGCCCAGGGGGACAGATACGCAGTATTTT. Translated: CASSLAPRGTDTQYF.

The chain recombines TRBV19 with TRBJ2-2; D perhaps matches TRBD2 (6 bases). Trimming removed 1 base at V and 0 bases at J, with 9 bases between. CDR3 size: 16 residues. Germline-derived CDR1 and CDR2 are LNHDA and SQIVND (reference sequence). The DNA of the CDR3 is TGTGCCAGTAGTATAGTGGGAGGAACGAACACCGGGGAGCTGTTTTTT. Protein sequence: CASSIVGGTNTGELFF.

This clone showed up just once. V usage is TRBV19 and J usage is TRBJ1-6; 7 bases are shared with TRBD1. CDR1 LNHDA and CDR2 SQIVND come from the germline V gene (reference sequence). The ends lost 7 bases at V and 7 bases at J; junction bases unmatched: 7. This CDR3 is 14 amino acids long. The CDR3 bases are TGTGCCAGTAACGACCCAGGGGGGAATTCACCCCTCCACTTT. This translates into CASNDPGGNSPLHF.

This clone turned up a few times. The CDR3 region has the DNA TGCGCCAGCAGCTTGGTCGGAGAGGCGGTTGGCAGCACCATATATTTT. Encoded protein: CASSLVGEAVGSTIYF. The chain couples TRBV5-1 to TRBJ1-3; D remains ambiguous. This CDR3 contains 16 residues. The V gene's germline CDR1 is SGHRS and CDR2 YFSETQ. V shed 0 bases and J shed 9 bases, with 19 bases lying between them.

The V gene is TRBV2, the J gene TRBJ2-7; D uncertain. The CDR3 consists of 14 residues. V was shortened by 6 bases and J by 2 bases, with 14 bases between the two germline ends. CDR1 SNHLY and CDR2 FYNNEI come from the germline V gene. The DNA for the CDR3 is TGTGCCAGCAGCCCACTCGAACCCCCCTACGAGCAGTACTTC. Its protein product is CASSPLEPPYEQYF.

The V and J genes are TRBV6-9 and TRBJ1-3, with 7 bases aligning to TRBD1. Germline V gives CDR1 MNHGY, CDR2 SVAAGI. This CDR3 has 18 residues. Trimming removed 2 bases from V and 2 bases from J; junction bases left unmatched: 12. CDR3 amino acids: CASSYTPLTGYAGNTIYF. Here the CDR3 DNA reads TGTGCCAGCAGTTATACCCCACTGACAGGGTACGCTGGAAACACCATATATTTT.

The chain combines TRBV5-1 with TRBJ2-7, with 8 bases fitting TRBD1. The CDR3 runs to 14 residues. CDR1 is SGHRS, CDR2 YFSETQ, per germline. With 0 bases clipped from V and 4 bases from J, the junction kept 3 bases outside the gene matches. The CDR3 DNA reads as TGCGCCAGCAGCTTGGCCCAGGGGGCGTACGAGCAGTACTTC. As protein: CASSLAQGAYEQYF.